This is a list of T cell receptor beta chains from one sample in a study of shared T cell receptors in the human thymus. Generated by immunoSEQ multiplex PCR, the TCRdb table keeps only in-frame clones and is missing some. The table shows about 660,000 clones, with around 87% occurring only once. The sample also formed part of further work on human thymus T cells.

Specimen: thymocytes. The source of these receptors is a boy in the first two years of life with a congenital heart defect. The CDR3 runs from the conserved cysteine through the conserved F or W. D genes are given only for firm matches. Size values are once, few and many counts, or a class for expanded clones, and some rows have none.

V,size,D,J,CDR3,DNA
TRBV5-1,-,TRBD2,TRBJ2-1,CASRGTRGTSGNNEQFF,TGCGCCAGCAGGGGGACGCGCGGGACTAGCGGAAACAATGAGCAGTTCTTC
TRBV7-2,-,TRBD2,TRBJ2-7,CASSLALKTSGRYEQYF,TGTGCCAGCAGCTTAGCCCTCAAGACTAGCGGGAGATACGAGCAGTACTTC
TRBV6-6,-,-,TRBJ2-1,CASSNPRDLRGNEQFF,TGTGCCAGCAGCAACCCCCGGGACCTCAGGGGCAATGAGCAGTTCTTC
TRBV7-8,once,-,TRBJ1-5,CASSEDSRNQPQHF,TGTGCCAGCAGCGAGGACTCCCGCAATCAGCCCCAGCATTTT
TRBV30,few,TRBD1,TRBJ2-7,CAWSTDRGEQYF,TGTGCCTGGAGCACCGACAGGGGCGAGCAGTACTTC
TRBV28,-,-,TRBJ2-2,CASSFPTESNSNTGELFF,TGTGCCAGCAGTTTCCCTACAGAATCCAACTCGAACACCGGGGAGCTGTTTTTT
TRBV12-5,few,-,TRBJ2-7,CASGSMIVGGSYEQYF,TGTGCTAGTGGTTCAATGATTGTGGGGGGTTCCTACGAGCAGTACTTC
TRBV4-2,-,TRBD1,TRBJ1-1,CASSQVRQGRPIEQGEGGEAFF,TGTGCCAGCAGCCAAGTTAGACAGGGGCGTCCCATCGAACAGGGTGAAGGGGGTGAAGCTTTCTTT
TRBV28,-,TRBD1,TRBJ1-3,CASEACVGQVCSGNTIYF,TGTGCCAGTGAGGCGTGTGTGGGACAGGTCTGCTCTGGAAACACCATATATTTT
TRBV6-5,-,TRBD1,TRBJ2-2,CASSYGQGAGELFF,TGTGCCAGCAGTTACGGACAGGGGGCCGGGGAGCTGTTTTTT
TRBV12-5,-,TRBD1,TRBJ2-7,CASGLNPTGGIMDEQYF,TGTGCTAGTGGTTTGAACCCGACAGGGGGCATTATGGACGAGCAGTACTTC